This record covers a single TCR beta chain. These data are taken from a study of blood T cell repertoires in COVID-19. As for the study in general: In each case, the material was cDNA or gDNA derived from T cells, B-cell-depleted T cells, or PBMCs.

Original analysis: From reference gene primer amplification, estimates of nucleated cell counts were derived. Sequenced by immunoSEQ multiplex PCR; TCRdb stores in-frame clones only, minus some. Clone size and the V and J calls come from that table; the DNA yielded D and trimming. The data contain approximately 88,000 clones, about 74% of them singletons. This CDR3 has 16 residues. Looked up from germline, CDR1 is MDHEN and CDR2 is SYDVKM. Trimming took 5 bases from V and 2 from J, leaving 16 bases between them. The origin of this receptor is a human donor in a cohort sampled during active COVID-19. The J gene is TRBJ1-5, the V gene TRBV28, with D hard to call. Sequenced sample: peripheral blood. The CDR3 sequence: CASSADGGRGNQPQHF. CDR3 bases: TGTGCCAGCAGTGCCGACGGAGGACGGGGCAATCAGCCCCAGCATTTT.